This T cell receptor beta chain stems from a study of blood T cell repertoires in COVID-19. On the study more broadly: Acute and convalescent COVID-19 samples came from the United States, Italy and Spain. T cells, B-cell-depleted T cells, or PBMCs provided the cDNA or gDNA that served as material.

Per the authors' pipeline: Nucleated cell number was recorded as an estimate derived from reference gene primer amplification. The assay was immunoSEQ multiplex PCR, and TCRdb's table has in-frame clones only and misses some. That table supplies the V and J calls and clone size; D and trimming were determined from the DNA. The table shows tens of thousands of clones, with approximately 90% occurring only once. Germline-derived CDR1 and CDR2 are SGHTA and FQGTGA. The V segment lost 3 bases and the J segment 2 bases; nucleotides outside the gene matches: 4. This CDR3 spans 15 amino acids. The origin of this receptor is a human donor in a cohort sampled during active COVID-19. Specimen: peripheral blood. The chain has TRBV7-3 and TRBJ2-5, with 9 nucleotides matching TRBD2. The CDR3 DNA is TGTGCCAGCAGCTTTACTAGCGGGCCTCAAGAGACCCAGTACTTC. Encoded protein: CASSFTSGPQETQYF.